This T cell receptor (beta chain) derives from a study of T cells in Graves' hyperthyroidism and ophthalmopathy. Turning to the study itself: Peripheral blood was drawn at first diagnosis, prior to all treatment.

The germline V gene has CDR1 SGHRS and CDR2 YFSETQ. The CDR3 runs 16 residues. V gave up 4 bases and J gave up 2 bases, with 15 bases separating them. The study defined stable Graves' hyperthyroidism as no ophthalmopathy progression within 18 months. Investigators excluded patients with uncontrolled infection, other autoimmune disease, pregnancy or lactation. Findings of the study overall: Among clonotypes expanded in thyroid above 0.001, most were also found in blood.

Details on this clonotype: Its cognate antigen is unknown.

TCR beta CDR3 regions were amplified from RNA transcripts. When the TCR CDR3 underwent first-round RT-PCR, the HTBI primer set was used. MiXCR, applied by TCRdb to the multiplex PCR reads, yields one record per CDR3 protein. The sample lists roughly 660,000 distinct CDR3 sequences; 17% were seen once. The sequence derives from a man aged 50-59 years with Graves' hyperthyroidism. This chain joins TRBV5-1 and TRBJ2-2; D may be TRBD1 (5 bases). The sequencing sample was made of blood. In nucleotides, the CDR3 is TGCGCCAGCAGCCCTACAAACAGGCGAAACACCGGGGAGCTGTTTTTT. It specifies CASSPTNRRNTGELFF.